This T cell receptor (beta chain) is drawn from a study of CD8+ T cells in alopecia areata. This clone was seen a handful of times. Trimming stripped 3 bases from V and 1 base from J, with 12 bases between. The V gene's germline CDR1 is MGHRA and CDR2 YSYEKL. The CDR3 has 15 amino acids. RNA was extracted and reverse transcribed into cDNA as the sequencing template. The table came from immunoSEQ multiplex PCR; TCRdb's copy has only in-frame clones and leaves some out. This sample has over 200,000 clones; about 60% occur once, and the top ten carry 0.45%. The sequenced sample was CD4+ T cells sorted from blood, obtained at week 0. V is TRBV4-1 and J is TRBJ1-1; D is undetermined. The clonotype was recovered from a human donor with alopecia areata. The CDR3 spells CASSQYRAPNTEAFF. As DNA, the CDR3 is TGCGCCAGCAGCCAGTACAGAGCTCCGAACACTGAAGCTTTCTTT.